This note documents a single TCR beta chain sequence. Its antigen is still unknown. Trimming cost V 3 bases and J 6 bases; bases outside gene matches: 10. Germline-derived CDR1 and CDR2 are PRHDT and FYEKMQ (reference sequence). This CDR3 is 15 amino acids long. This entry is derived from a study of cytomegalovirus exposure and HLA in healthy donors. As for the study in general: In a previous analysis, some 120 million unique TCR beta sequences were found from some 180 million T cells. General study points: Many donors shared some public TCRs, even though most TCR sequences were rare. Investigators reported 150 to 200 TCR beta chains as tied to cytomegalovirus.

Amplification used 60 Vbeta primers and 13 Jbeta primers. The protocol was immunoSEQ multiplex PCR, while the TCRdb copy is restricted to in-frame clones and leaves out a portion. The data hold about 200,000 clones, with 82% observed a single time. The rearrangement links TRBV13 to TRBJ1-2, with TRBD1 matching over 7 bases. Input material: PBMCs. The TCR was taken from a woman in her thirties or forties in good health and CMV-seronegative. CDR3 sequence reads: CASSFRQGPIHGYTF. The CDR3 DNA reads TGTGCCAGCAGCTTCAGACAGGGCCCAATCCATGGCTACACCTTC.